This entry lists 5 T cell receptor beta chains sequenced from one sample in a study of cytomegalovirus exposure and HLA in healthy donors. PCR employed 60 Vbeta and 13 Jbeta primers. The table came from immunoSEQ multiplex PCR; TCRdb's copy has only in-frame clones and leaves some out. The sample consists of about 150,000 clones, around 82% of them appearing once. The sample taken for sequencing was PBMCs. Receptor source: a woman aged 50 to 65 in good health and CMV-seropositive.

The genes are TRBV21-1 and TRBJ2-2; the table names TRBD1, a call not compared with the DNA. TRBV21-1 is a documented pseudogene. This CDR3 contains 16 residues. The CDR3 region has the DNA TGTGCCAGCAGCAAACCCACAACAGGGGGCCTCGGGGAGCTGTTTTTT. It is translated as CASSKPTTGGLGELFF.

This CDR3 is CASSQERDRGGTGELFF. The CDR3 DNA follows: TGCGCCAGCAGCCAAGAGCGGGACAGGGGAGGCACCGGGGAGCTGTTTTTT. This chain links TRBV4-3 with TRBJ2-2; 10 nucleotides align to TRBD1. Looked up from germline, CDR1 is LGHNA and CDR2 is YSLEER. The CDR3 sequence is 17 residues long. Trimming removed 0 bases from V and 4 bases from J; junction bases left unmatched: 5.

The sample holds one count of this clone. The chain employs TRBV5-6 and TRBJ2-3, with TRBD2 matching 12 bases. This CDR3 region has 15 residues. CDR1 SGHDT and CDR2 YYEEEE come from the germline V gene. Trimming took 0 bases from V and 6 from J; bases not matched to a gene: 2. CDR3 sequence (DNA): TGTGCCAGCAGCTTGGGGACTAGCGGGGCGGATACGCAGTATTTT. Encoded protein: CASSLGTSGADTQYF.

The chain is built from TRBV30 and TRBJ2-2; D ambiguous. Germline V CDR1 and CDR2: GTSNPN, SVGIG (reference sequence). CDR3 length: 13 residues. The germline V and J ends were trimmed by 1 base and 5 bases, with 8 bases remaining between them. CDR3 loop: CAWSASGTGELFF. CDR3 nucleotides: TGTGCCTGGAGTGCTAGTGGGACCGGGGAGCTGTTTTTT.

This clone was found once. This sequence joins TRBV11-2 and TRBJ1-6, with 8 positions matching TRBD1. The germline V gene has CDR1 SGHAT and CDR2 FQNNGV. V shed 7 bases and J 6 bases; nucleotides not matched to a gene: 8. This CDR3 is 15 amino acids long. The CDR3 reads CASTGGGTGNSPLHF. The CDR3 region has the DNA TGTGCCAGCACAGGGGGGGGGACAGGTAATTCACCCCTCCACTTT.